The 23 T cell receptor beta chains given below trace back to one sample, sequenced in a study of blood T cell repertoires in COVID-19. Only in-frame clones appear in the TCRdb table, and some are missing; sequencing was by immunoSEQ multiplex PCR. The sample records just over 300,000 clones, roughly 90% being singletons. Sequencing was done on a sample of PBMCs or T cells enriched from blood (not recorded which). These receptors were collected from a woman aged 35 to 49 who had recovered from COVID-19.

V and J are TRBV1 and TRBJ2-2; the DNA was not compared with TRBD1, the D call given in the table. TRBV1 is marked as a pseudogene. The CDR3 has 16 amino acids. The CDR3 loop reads CTSIPGRGRMDGELFF. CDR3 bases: TGCACCAGCATCCCGGGCAGGGGGCGAATGGACGGGGAGCTGTTTTTT.

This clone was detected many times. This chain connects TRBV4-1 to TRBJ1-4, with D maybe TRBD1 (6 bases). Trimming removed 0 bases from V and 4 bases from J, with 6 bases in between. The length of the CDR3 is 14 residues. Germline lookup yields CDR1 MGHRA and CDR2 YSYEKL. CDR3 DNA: TGCGCCAGCAGCCAAGACAGGGGTAATGAAAAACTGTTTTTT. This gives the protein CASSQDRGNEKLFF.

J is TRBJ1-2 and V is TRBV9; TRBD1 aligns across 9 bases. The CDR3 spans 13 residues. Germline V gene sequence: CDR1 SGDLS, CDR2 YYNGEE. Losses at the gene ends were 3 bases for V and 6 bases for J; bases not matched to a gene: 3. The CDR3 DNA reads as TGTGCCAGCAGCGGAACAGGGGGCAATGGCTACACCTTC. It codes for CASSGTGGNGYTF.

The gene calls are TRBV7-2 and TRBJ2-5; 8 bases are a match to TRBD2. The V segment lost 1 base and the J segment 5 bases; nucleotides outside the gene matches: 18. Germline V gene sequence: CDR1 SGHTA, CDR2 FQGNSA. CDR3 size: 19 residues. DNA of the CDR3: TGTGCCAGCAGCTTAGGGGCCTATGCGGGGGGTTCAGGGACGGAGACCCAGTACTTC. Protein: CASSLGAYAGGSGTETQYF.

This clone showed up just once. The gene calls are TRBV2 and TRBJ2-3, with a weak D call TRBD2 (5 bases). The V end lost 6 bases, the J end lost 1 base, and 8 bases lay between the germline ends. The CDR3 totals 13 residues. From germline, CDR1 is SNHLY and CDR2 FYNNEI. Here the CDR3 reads CASRDSGTDTQYF. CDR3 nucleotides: TGTGCCAGCAGGGACTCCGGCACAGATACGCAGTATTTT.

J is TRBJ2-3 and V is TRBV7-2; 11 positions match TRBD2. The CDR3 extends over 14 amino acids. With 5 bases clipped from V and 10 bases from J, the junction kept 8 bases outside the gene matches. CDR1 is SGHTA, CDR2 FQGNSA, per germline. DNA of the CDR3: TGTGCCAGCAGCGGTTCACTAGCGGGAGTCTCGCAGTATTTT. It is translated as CASSGSLAGVSQYF.

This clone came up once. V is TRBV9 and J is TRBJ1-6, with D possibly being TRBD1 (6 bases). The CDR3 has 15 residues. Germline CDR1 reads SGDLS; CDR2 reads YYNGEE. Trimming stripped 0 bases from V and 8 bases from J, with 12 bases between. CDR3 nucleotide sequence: TGTGCCAGCAGCGTAGGCGGGGGCAGGGATTCACCCCTCCACTTT. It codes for CASSVGGGRDSPLHF.

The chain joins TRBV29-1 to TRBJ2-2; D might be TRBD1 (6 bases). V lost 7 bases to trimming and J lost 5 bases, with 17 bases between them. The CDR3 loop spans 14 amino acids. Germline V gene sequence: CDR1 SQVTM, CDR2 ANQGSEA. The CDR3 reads CSGTAAGDTGELFF. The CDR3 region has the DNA TGCAGCGGGACGGCGGCAGGGGATACCGGGGAGCTGTTTTTT.

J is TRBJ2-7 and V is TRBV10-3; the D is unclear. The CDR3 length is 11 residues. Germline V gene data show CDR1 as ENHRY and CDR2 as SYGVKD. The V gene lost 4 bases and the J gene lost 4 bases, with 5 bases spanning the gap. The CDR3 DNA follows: TGTGCCATCAGTGGAGAGTACGAGCAGTACTTC. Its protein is CAISGEYEQYF.

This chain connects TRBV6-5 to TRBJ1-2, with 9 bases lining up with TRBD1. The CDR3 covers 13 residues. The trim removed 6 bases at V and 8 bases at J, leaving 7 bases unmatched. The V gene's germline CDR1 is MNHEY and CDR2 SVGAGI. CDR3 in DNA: TGTGCCAGCAGAATAGGGACAGGGAGCGGCTACACCTTC. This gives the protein CASRIGTGSGYTF.

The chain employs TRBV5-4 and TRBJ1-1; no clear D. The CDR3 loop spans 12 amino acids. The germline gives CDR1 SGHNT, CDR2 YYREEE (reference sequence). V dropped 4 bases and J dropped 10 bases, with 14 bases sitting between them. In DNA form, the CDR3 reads TGTGCCAGCAGCGGCGGGCGGGCTGGAGCTTTCTTT. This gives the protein CASSGGRAGAFF.

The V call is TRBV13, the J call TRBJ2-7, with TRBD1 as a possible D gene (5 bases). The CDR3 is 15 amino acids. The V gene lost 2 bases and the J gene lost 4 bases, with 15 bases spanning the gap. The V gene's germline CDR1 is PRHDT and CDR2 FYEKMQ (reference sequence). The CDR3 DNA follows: TGTGCCAGCAGCTTAAGGGGTGGAAGAGGTTACGAGCAGTACTTC. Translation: CASSLRGGRGYEQYF.

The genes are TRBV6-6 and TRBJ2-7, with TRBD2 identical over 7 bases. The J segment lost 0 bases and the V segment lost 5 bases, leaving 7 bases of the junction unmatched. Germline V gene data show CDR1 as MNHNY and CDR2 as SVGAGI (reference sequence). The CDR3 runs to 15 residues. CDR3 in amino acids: CASSPSGTTSYEQYF. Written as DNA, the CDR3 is TGTGCCAGCAGTCCAAGCGGGACTACCTCCTACGAGCAGTACTTC.

Written as DNA, the CDR3 is TGTGCCAGCAGCTTGGGACAGGGGGAGGGGGCTAACTATGGCTACACCTTC. Residues: CASSLGQGEGANYGYTF. This rearrangement joins TRBV5-4 to TRBJ1-2; 9 positions agree with TRBD1. This CDR3 contains 17 residues. Per germline, CDR1 SGHNT and CDR2 YYREEE (reference sequence). Trimming removed 0 bases from V and 0 bases from J; junction bases left unmatched: 6.

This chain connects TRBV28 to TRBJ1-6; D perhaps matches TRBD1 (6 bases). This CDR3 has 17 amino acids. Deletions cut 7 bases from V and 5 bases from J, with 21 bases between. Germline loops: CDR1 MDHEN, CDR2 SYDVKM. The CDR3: CASTPATQGIHNSPLHF. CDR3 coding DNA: TGTGCCAGCACCCCGGCCACACAGGGAATTCATAATTCACCCCTCCACTTT.

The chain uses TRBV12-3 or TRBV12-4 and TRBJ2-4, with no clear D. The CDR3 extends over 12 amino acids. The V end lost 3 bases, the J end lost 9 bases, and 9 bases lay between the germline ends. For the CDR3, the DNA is TGTGCCAGCAGTTTTTCCCAGGCCATTCAGTACTTC. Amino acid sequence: CASSFSQAIQYF.

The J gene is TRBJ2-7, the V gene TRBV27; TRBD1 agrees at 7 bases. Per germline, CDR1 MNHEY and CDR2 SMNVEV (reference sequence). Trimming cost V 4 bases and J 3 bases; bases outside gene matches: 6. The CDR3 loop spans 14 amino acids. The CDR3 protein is CASSYTDRLYEQYF. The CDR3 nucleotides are TGTGCCAGCAGTTACACGGACAGGCTCTACGAGCAGTACTTC.

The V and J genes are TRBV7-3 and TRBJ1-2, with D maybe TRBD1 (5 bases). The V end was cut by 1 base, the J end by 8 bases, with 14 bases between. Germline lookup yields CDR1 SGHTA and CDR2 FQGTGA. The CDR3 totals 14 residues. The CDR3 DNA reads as TGTGCCAGCAGCTTAATGGAGGGGTTGGTAGGCTACACCTTC. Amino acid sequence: CASSLMEGLVGYTF.

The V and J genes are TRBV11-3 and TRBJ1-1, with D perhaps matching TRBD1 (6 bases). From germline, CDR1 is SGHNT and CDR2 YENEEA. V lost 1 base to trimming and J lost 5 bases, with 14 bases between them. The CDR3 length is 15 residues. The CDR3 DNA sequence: TGTGCCAGCAGCTTAGGTGGCAGGGGAACAACTGAAGCTTTCTTT. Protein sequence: CASSLGGRGTTEAFF.

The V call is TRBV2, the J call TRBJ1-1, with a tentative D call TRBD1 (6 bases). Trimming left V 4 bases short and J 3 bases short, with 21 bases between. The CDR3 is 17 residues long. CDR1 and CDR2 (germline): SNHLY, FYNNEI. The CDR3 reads CASSAYGGQVRDTEAFF. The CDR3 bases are TGTGCCAGCAGTGCATACGGGGGGCAAGTGCGGGACACTGAAGCTTTCTTT.

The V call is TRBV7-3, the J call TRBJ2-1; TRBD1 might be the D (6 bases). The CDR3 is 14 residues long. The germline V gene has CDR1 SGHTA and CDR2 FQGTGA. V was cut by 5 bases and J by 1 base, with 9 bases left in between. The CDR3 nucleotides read TGTGCCAGCAGCCGCACAGGGTCCTACAATGAGCAGTTCTTC. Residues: CASSRTGSYNEQFF.

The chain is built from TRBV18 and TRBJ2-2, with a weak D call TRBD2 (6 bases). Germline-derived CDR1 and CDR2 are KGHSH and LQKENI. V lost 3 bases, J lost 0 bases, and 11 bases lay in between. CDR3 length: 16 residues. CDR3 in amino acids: CASSPIAETNTGELFF. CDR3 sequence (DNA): TGTGCCAGCTCACCGATAGCGGAAACGAACACCGGGGAGCTGTTTTTT. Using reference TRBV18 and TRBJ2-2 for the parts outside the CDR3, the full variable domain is NAGVMQNPRHLVRRRGQEARLRCSPMKGHSHVYWYRQLPEEGLKFMVYLQKENIIDESGMPKERFSAEFPKEGPSILRIQQVVRGDSAAYFCASSPIAETNTGELFFGEGSRLTVL.

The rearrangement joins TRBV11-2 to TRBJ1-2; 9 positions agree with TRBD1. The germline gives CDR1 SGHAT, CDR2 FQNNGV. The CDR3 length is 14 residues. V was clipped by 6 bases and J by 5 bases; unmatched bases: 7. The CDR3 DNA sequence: TGTGCCAGCAGGTTACAGGGGGCCCTATATGGCTACACCTTC. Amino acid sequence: CASRLQGALYGYTF.